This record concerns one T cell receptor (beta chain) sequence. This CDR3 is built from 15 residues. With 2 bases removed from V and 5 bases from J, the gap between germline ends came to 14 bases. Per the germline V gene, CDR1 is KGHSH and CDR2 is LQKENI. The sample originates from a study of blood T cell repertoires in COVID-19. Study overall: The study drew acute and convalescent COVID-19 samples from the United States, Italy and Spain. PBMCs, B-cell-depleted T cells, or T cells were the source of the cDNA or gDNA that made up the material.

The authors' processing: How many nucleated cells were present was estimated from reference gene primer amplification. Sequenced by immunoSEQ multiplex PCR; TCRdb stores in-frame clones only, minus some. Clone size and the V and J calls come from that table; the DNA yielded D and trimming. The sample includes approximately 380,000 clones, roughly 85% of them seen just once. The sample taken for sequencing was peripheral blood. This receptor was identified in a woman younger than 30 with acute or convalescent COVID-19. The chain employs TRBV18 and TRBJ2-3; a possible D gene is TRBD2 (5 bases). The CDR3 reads CASSPERAAGDTQYF. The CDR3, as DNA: TGTGCCAGCTCACCAGAGAGGGCAGCAGGAGATACGCAGTATTTT.